The clone carrying this T cell receptor (beta chain) has a handful of counts. Its antigen is undetermined. This CDR3 has 14 amino acids. V lost 4 bases and J lost 9, with 17 bases in between. In germline, CDR1 is SGHRS, CDR2 YFSETQ. The source of the sample is a study of CD8 T cells in ankylosing spondylitis. TCRdb re-derived calls from the 5' RACE reads in MiXCR, one entry per CDR3 protein. Among 150,000 to 250,000 distinct CDR3 sequences listed, 9.5% to 15% were seen once. The study, taken as a whole, reports: Researchers reportedly found disease-linked clones significantly enriched in matched ankylosing spondylitis synovial fluid. The disease-linked clones had a CD8+ phenotype and low blood frequencies. Ankylosing spondylitis blood seemed to carry a telltale TCR beta motif made of under 10 highly homologous variants.

Sequencing was done on a sample of blood, either unsorted or a sorted T cell fraction (not recorded which). The chain has TRBV5-1 and TRBJ2-1, with a possible D match to TRBD2 (7 bases). The sequence derives from a male donor with ankylosing spondylitis or in good health (not recorded which). Here the CDR3 reads CASSLVGGPGEQFF. The CDR3 DNA sequence: TGCGCCAGCAGCCTGGTCGGGGGGCCGGGTGAGCAGTTCTTC. Together with reference TRBV5-1 and TRBJ2-1, the CDR3 gives the full variable domain: KAGVTQTPRYLIKTRGQQVTLSCSPISGHRSVSWYQQTPGQGLQFLFEYFSETQRNKGNFPGRFSGRQFSNSRSEMNVSTLELGDSALYLCASSLVGGPGEQFFGPGTRLTVL.